A selection of T cell receptor beta chains follows, all from one sample in a study of shared clonotypes between healthy human individuals. Libraries were prepared by immunoSEQ multiplex PCR; TCRdb keeps only in-frame clonotypes and omits some of them. The sample contains about 770,000 clones, 72% of which appear only once. The specimen sequenced was memory CD4+ T cells sorted from blood. The source of these receptors is a woman in her twenties or thirties in good health. The CDR3 runs from the conserved cysteine through the conserved F or W.

j_call v_call cdr3_aa
TRBJ2-7 TRBV30 CAWSTSGVPYEQYF
TRBJ1-1 TRBV19 CASSYGGYRSGTEAFF
TRBJ1-5 TRBV27 CASSLSFGGIQPQHF
TRBJ2-1 TRBV6-1 CATLGLAGPDEQFF
TRBJ2-7 TRBV10-2 CASSESGPVEQYF
TRBJ1-3 TRBV30 CAWSLGPGNTIYF
TRBJ2-5 TRBV2 CASSEAGLAGEAQETQYF
TRBJ2-7 TRBV18 CASSPTQGEGSEQYF
TRBJ2-2 TRBV11-2 CASSLAGLAPTGELFF
TRBJ2-5 TRBV5-4 CASSLGVSGSWETQYF
TRBJ2-7 TRBV10-3 CAIRPTGAGEQYF
TRBJ1-2 TRBV10-3 CATKGESSPNYGYTF
TRBJ2-3 TRBV18 CASSLGTSGSLTDTQYF
TRBJ2-5 TRBV5-4 CASSLDGSSGQETQYF
TRBJ1-6 TRBV28 CASSLRDRGRSPLHF
TRBJ1-1 TRBV10-3 CAIKEGEGTEAFF
TRBJ2-1 TRBV6-6 CASGTSGGRYNEQFF
TRBJ2-1 TRBV27 CASSLGSRLAGVAEQFF
TRBJ1-5 TRBV19 CASSISRVSNQPQHF
TRBJ2-7 TRBV15 CATSREAGEGWNEQYF
TRBJ2-3 TRBV5-1 CASSTRLAELTDTQYF
TRBJ1-2 TRBV28 CASSFSRNYGYTF
TRBJ1-2 TRBV5-1 CASSADRGTLGYTF
TRBJ1-3 TRBV7-9 CATMRGADTGNTIYF
TRBJ2-5 TRBV19 CASSLQGGLQETQYF
TRBJ2-6 TRBV28 CASRQGASNRVANVLTF
TRBJ1-2 TRBV6-1 CASSKGGPLNYGYTF
TRBJ1-4 TRBV6-5 CASSLLRQNEKLFF
TRBJ2-5 TRBV5-4 CASSRGPQETQYF
TRBJ2-1 TRBV25-1 CASSEGVLRDNEQFF
TRBJ2-3 TRBV29-1 CSVALAGGSTDTQYF
TRBJ2-7 TRBV28 CASSFASSYEQYF
TRBJ1-3 TRBV6-5 CASSSGLIGNTIYF
TRBJ2-7 TRBV2 CASSEETSGRTGEYF
TRBJ2-2 TRBV5-4 CASSPLAGGRSPGELFF
TRBJ2-2 TRBV5-1 CASSLEGGAGELFF
TRBJ2-1 TRBV25-1 CASSDPRGTYGLNNEQFF
TRBJ2-2 TRBV6-1 CASSPDRANTGELFF
TRBJ1-2 TRBV9 CASSVGQDYGYTF
TRBJ1-1 TRBV29-1 CSGRGAEAFF
TRBJ1-1 TRBV7-9 CASSSTNTEAFF
TRBJ2-4 TRBV23-1 CASSGTGGQAKNIQYF
TRBJ2-1 TRBV27 CASTTRAGVTYNEQFF
TRBJ1-2 TRBV2 CASSDEDVGADDFGGYTF
TRBJ2-3 TRBV6-1 CASSEAWDYTDTQYF
TRBJ2-1 TRBV15 CATSRASGYNEQFF
TRBJ1-4 TRBV6-6 CASSPDGFAEKLFF
TRBJ1-4 TRBV28 CASSFGGTNEKLFF
TRBJ2-5 TRBV2 CASSEDRLQETQYF
TRBJ2-5 TRBV5-1 CASSFSAEETQYF
TRBJ2-3 TRBV28 CASKLAGITDTQYF
TRBJ2-1 TRBV5-1 CASSSAEAYNEQFF